The clone carrying this T cell receptor beta chain appeared many times. The target antigen is unknown. These data come from a study of CD8 T cells in ankylosing spondylitis. The study's findings and limits: What appeared characteristic of ankylosing spondylitis blood was a TCR beta motif of about eight highly homologous variants. In ankylosing spondylitis patients, matched synovial fluid reportedly showed significant enrichment of disease-linked clones. In peripheral blood, disease-linked CD8+ clones occurred at relatively low frequencies.

CDR3 length: 15 amino acids. The junction had 5 bases not matched to a gene; V was cut back by 6 bases and J by 4 bases. CDR1 and CDR2 from the germline V gene are SGHTA and FQGNSA. Quantitative 5'-RACE with molecular barcodes produced the TCR beta libraries. One entry per CDR3 protein results from TCRdb running MiXCR on the 5' RACE reads. The data show about 540,000 distinct CDR3 sequences, more than 9.5% seen once. The source of this sequence is a male donor with ankylosing spondylitis. Sequencing was done on a sample of blood, either unsorted or a sorted T cell fraction (not recorded which). The gene calls are TRBV7-2 and TRBJ2-1, with 11 bases matching TRBD2. The CDR3 region has the DNA TGTGCCAGCAGTTACGGGACTAGCGGATACAATGAGCAGTTCTTC. Translated: CASSYGTSGYNEQFF.